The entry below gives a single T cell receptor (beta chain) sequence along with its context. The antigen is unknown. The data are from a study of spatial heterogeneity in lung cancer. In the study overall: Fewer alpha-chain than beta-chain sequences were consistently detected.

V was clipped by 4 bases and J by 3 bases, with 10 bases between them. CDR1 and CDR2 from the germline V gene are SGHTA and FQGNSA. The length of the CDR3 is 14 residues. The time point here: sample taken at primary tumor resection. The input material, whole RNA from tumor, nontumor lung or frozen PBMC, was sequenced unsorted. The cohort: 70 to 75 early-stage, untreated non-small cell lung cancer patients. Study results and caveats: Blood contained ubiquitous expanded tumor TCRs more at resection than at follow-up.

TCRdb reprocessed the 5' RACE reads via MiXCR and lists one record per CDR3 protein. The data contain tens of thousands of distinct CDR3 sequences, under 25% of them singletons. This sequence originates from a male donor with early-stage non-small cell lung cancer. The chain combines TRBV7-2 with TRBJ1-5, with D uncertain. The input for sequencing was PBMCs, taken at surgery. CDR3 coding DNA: TGTGCCAGCAGCTCCTATGGCACCAATCAGCCCCAGCATTTT. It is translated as CASSSYGTNQPQHF. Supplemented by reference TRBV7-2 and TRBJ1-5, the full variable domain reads GAGVSQSPSNKVTEKGKDVELRCDPISGHTALYWYRQSLGQGLEFLIYFQGNSAPDKSGLPSDRFSAERTGGSVSTLTIQRTQQEDSAVYLCASSSYGTNQPQHFGDGTRLSIL.